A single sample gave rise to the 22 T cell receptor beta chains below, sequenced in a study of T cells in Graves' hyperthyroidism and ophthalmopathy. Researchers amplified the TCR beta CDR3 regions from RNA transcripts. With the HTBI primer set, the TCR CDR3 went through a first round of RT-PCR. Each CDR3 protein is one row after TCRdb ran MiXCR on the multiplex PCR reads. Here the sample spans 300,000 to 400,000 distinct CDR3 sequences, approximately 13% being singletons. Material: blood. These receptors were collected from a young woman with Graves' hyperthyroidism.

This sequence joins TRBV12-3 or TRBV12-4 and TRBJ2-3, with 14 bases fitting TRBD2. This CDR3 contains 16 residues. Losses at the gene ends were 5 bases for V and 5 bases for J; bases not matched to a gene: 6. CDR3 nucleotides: TGTGCCAGCAGTGCCCGGACTAGCGGGGGGCTAGATACGCAGTATTTT. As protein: CASSARTSGGLDTQYF.

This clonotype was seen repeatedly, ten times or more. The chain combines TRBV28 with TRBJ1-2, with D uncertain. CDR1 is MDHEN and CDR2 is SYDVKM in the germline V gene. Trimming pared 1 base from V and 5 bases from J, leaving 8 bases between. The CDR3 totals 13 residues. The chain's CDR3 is CASSLYGRYGYTF. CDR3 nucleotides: TGTGCCAGCAGTTTATATGGTAGATATGGCTACACCTTC.

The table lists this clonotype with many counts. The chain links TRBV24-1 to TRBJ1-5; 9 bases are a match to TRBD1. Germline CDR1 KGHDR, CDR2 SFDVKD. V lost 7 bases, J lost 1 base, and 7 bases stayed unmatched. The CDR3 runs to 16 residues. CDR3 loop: CATSPRTGESNQPQHF. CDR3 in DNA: TGTGCCACCAGCCCCCGGACAGGGGAGAGCAATCAGCCCCAGCATTTT.

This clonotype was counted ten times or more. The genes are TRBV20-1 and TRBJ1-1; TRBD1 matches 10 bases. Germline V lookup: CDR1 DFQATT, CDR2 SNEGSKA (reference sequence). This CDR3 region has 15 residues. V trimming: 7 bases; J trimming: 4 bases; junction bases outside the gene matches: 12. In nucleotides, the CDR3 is TGCAGTGACCAGAGGACCGGGACAGGGGCCACTGAAGCTTTCTTT. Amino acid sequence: CSDQRTGTGATEAFF.

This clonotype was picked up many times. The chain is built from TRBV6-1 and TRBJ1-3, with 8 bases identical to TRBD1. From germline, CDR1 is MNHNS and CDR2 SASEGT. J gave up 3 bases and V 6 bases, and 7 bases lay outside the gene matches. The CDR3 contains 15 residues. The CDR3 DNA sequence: TGTGCCAGCAGCGGCGACAGGGGTGGTGGAAACACCATATATTTT. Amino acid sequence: CASSGDRGGGNTIYF.

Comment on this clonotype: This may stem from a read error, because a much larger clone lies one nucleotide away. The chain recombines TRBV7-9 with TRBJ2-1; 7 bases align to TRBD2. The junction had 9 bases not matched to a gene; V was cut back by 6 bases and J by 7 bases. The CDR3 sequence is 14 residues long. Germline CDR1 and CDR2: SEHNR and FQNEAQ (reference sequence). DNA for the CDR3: TGTGCCAGCAGAACTCCGGGGGGAGGGAATGAGCAGTTCTTC. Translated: CASRTPGGGNEQFF.

The CDR3 sequence is CASSQIGQLSSGNTIYF. CDR3 DNA: TGTGCCAGCAGCCAGATCGGACAGTTAAGCTCTGGAAACACCATATATTTT. The V and J genes are TRBV14 and TRBJ1-3; D possibly corresponds to TRBD1 (6 bases). The CDR3 runs to 17 residues. Trimming cost V 3 bases and J 0 bases, with 15 bases left between them. Germline V gene sequence: CDR1 SGHDN, CDR2 FVKESK.

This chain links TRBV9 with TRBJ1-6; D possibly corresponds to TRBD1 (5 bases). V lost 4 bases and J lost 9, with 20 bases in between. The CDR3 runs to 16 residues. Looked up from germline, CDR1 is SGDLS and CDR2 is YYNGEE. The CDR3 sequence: CASSSMNGGASSPLHF. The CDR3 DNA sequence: TGTGCCAGCAGCTCCATGAATGGAGGGGCGTCTTCACCCCTCCACTTT.

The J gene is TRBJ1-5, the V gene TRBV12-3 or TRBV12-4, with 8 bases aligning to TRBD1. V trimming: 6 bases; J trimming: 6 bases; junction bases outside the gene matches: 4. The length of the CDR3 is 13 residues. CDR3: CASRTGAGQPQHF. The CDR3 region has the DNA TGTGCCAGCAGGACAGGGGCCGGTCAGCCCCAGCATTTT.

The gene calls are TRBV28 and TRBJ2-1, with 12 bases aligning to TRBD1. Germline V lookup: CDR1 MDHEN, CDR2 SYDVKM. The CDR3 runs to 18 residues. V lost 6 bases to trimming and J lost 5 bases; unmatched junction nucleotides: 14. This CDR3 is CASSTGTGGFRKNNEQFF. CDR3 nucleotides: TGTGCCAGCAGCACCGGGACAGGGGGCTTTCGGAAAAACAATGAGCAGTTCTTC.

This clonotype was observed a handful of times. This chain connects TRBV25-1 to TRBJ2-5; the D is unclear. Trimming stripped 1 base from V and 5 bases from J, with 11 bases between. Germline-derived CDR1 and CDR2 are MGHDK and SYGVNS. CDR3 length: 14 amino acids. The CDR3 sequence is CASSELVNAETQYF. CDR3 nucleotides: TGTGCCAGCAGTGAATTGGTCAACGCGGAGACCCAGTACTTC.

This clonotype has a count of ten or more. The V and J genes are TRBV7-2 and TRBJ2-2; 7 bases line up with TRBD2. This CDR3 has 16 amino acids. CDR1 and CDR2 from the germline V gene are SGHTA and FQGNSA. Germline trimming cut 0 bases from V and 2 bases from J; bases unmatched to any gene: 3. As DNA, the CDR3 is TGTGCCAGCAGCTTAGCGGGAGGGCTTAACACCGGGGAGCTGTTTTTT. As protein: CASSLAGGLNTGELFF.

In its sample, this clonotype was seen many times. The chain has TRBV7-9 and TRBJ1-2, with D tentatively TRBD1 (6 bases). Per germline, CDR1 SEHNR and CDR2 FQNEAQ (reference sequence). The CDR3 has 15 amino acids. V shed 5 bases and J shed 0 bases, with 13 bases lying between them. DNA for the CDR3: TGTGCCAGCAGCGGATGGGACACTTCTAACTATGGCTACACCTTC. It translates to CASSGWDTSNYGYTF.

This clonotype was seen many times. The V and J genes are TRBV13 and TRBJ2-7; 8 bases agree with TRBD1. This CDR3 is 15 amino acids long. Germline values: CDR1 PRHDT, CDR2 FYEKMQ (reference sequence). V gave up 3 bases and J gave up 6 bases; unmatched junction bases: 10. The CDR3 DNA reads TGTGCCAGCAGCTTTAAAGGACAGGGTGTGGGCGAGCAGTACTTC. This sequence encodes CASSFKGQGVGEQYF.

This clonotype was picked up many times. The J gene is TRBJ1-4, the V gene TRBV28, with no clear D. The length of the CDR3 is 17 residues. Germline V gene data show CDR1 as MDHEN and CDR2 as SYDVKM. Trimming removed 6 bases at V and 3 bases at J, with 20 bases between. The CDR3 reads CASSPSGLSWANEKLFF. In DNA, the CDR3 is TGTGCCAGCAGCCCCTCGGGGTTGAGTTGGGCTAATGAAAAACTGTTTTTT.

The CDR3 region is CARGERDRGPVGELFF. The CDR3, as DNA: TGTGCCAGGGGAGAACGGGACAGGGGGCCGGTCGGGGAGCTGTTTTTT. This rearrangement joins TRBV2 to TRBJ2-2; 12 bases are shared with TRBD1. V shed 9 bases and J 7 bases; nucleotides not matched to a gene: 12. The germline V gene encodes CDR1 SNHLY and CDR2 FYNNEI. The CDR3 length is 16 residues.

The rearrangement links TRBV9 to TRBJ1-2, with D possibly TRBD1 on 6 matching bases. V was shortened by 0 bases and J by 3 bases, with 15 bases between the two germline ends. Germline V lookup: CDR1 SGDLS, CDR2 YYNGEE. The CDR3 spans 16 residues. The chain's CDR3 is CASSVDVGQEYYGYTF. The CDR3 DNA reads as TGTGCCAGCAGCGTAGACGTGGGACAAGAATACTATGGCTACACCTTC.

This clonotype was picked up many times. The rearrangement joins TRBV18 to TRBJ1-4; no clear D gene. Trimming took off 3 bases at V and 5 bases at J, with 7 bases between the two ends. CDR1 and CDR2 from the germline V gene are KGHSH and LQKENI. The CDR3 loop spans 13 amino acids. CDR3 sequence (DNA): TGTGCCAGCTCACCCCGGCGGAATGAAAAACTGTTTTTT. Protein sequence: CASSPRRNEKLFF.

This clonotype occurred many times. CDR3 region: CATSDPTGGDTQYF. The DNA for the CDR3 is TGTGCCACCAGTGATCCGACAGGGGGAGATACGCAGTATTTT. V gene TRBV24-1 combines with J gene TRBJ2-3, with 9 bases that match TRBD1. This CDR3 contains 14 residues. The germline gives CDR1 KGHDR, CDR2 SFDVKD. The ends lost 3 bases at V and 5 bases at J; junction bases unmatched: 2.

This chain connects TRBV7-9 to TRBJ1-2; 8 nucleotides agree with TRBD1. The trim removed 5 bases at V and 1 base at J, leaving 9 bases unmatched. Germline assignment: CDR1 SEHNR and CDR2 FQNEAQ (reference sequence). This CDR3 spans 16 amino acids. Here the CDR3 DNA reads TGTGCCAGCAGCCTACACCGGACAGGGATTAACTATGGCTACACCTTC. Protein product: CASSLHRTGINYGYTF.

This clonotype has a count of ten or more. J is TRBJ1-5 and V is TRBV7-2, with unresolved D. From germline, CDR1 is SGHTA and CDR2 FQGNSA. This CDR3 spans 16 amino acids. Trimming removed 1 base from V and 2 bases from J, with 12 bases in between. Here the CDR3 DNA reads TGTGCCAGCAGCTTAGAGGGTCGGGTTGGCAATCAGCCCCAGCATTTT. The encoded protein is CASSLEGRVGNQPQHF.

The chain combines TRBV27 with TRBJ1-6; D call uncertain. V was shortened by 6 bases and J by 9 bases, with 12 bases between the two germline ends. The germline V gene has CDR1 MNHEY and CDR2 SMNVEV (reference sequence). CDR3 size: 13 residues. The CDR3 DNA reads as TGTGCCAGCAGCTTAGCCCCGGTTTCACCCCTCCACTTT. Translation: CASSLAPVSPLHF.